Listed below are T cell receptor beta chains from one sample, sequenced in a study of blood T cell repertoires in COVID-19. Here immunoSEQ multiplex PCR was the method, and the copy in TCRdb shows in-frame clones only, minus some. The top ten clones hold more than 2.5% of a sample with about 220,000 clones, roughly 90% of them seen once. The sample was PBMCs or T cells enriched from blood (not recorded which). The origin of the receptors is a woman aged 25 to 39 who had recovered from COVID-19. The CDR3 runs from the conserved cysteine through the conserved F or W. D genes are given only for firm matches. A row's size may be missing; if present it is once, few, many or a size class.

>-|TRBJ2-5|14|TRBV4-1|-
TGCGCCAGCAGCCAAGCAAGGGGTGGGTTGACCCAGTACTTC
CASSQARGGLTQYF
>-|TRBJ1-5|12|TRBV3-1/TRBV3-2|-
TGTGCCAGCAGCCACCGGGGGCAGCCCCAGCATTTT
CASSHRGQPQHF
>TRBD2|TRBJ2-1|14|TRBV27|-
TGTGCCAGCAGTCTAGCGGGAGGTCTAAATGAGCAGTTCTTC
CASSLAGGLNEQFF
>-|TRBJ2-7|16|TRBV21-1|-
TGTGCCAGCAGTATAAAGAGGCGGGGGGGCTCCAACGAGCAGTACTTC
CASSIKRRGGSNEQYF
>-|TRBJ1-6|15|TRBV2|-
TGTGCCAGCACCGAACGAAGAGGTCAGAATTCACCCCTCCACTTT
CASTERRGQNSPLHF
>TRBD1|TRBJ2-1|16|TRBV25-1|-
TGTGCCAGCAGTGACATCCGGGACAGGGGGAGGAATGAGCAGTTCTTC
CASSDIRDRGRNEQFF
>-|TRBJ1-2|16|TRBV5-8|-
TGTGCCAGCAGCTTGGCGGGTGACTCCTTAAACTATGGCTACACCTTC
CASSLAGDSLNYGYTF
>TRBD1|TRBJ2-5|18|TRBV6-1|-
TGTGCCAGCAGGGAAGGGACAGGGTTCGAGATACAGAAAGAGACCCAGTACTTC
CASREGTGFEIQKETQYF
>-|TRBJ1-2|14|TRBV6-1|-
TGTGCCAGCAGTGAGGCCGCGGGATTCTATGGCTACACCTTC
CASSEAAGFYGYTF
>-|TRBJ1-1|13|TRBV7-8|-
TGTGCCAGCACCAGGGGACCGAACACTGAAGCTTTCTTT
CASTRGPNTEAFF
>-|TRBJ2-3|15|TRBV12-1|-
TGTGCCAGCAGCTTTCCCAGGACAATCACAGATACGCAGTATTTT
CASSFPRTITDTQYF
>-|TRBJ1-1|10|TRBV2|-
TGTGCCAGCAACCTCCTTTCGACAGCCTTT
CASNLLSTAF
>-|TRBJ1-1|15|TRBV6-2/TRBV6-3|-
TGTGCCAGCAGTTATCAACCTAATTTCAACACTGAAGCTTTCTTT
CASSYQPNFNTEAFF
>TRBD2|TRBJ2-7|16|TRBV27|-
TGTGCCAGCAGTTCGCCCCCGACTAGCGGGGGTTACGAGCAGTACTTC
CASSSPPTSGGYEQYF
>-|TRBJ2-2|14|TRBV18|once
TGTGCCAGCTCACCAGCTACGAACACCGGGGAGCTGTTTTTT
CASSPATNTGELFF
>TRBD2|TRBJ2-2|13|TRBV7-8|few
TGTGCCAGCAGTCTAGCGGTCTCCGGGGAGCTGTTTTTT
CASSLAVSGELFF
>-|TRBJ1-5|13|TRBV7-9|-
TGTGCCAGCAGCCGGGATCTCAATCAGCCCCAGCATTTT
CASSRDLNQPQHF
>-|TRBJ1-2|13|TRBV7-9|-
TGTGCCAGCAGCTTAGTCCCAGGATATGGCTACACCTTC
CASSLVPGYGYTF
>TRBD1|TRBJ2-3|11|TRBV25-1|-
TGTGCCAGGAGGGGGCTCCATGAGCAGTATTTT
CARRGLHEQYF
>TRBD2|TRBJ2-7|14|TRBV7-6|-
TGTGCCAGCAGCCCGGGGGCGGGGGGCCTCGAGCAGTACTTC
CASSPGAGGLEQYF
>-|TRBJ1-2|13|TRBV6-5|-
TGTGCCAGCAGTTTCCACATCAACTATGGCTACACCTTC
CASSFHINYGYTF
>-|TRBJ1-1|15|TRBV2|few
TGTGCCAGCAGCCAACTGGGGCTTCAGGGCACTGAAGCTTTCTTT
CASSQLGLQGTEAFF
>TRBD1|TRBJ2-2|17|TRBV29-1|-
TGCAGCGTTGAAGATCTTCCAGGACAGGGGAACACCGGGGAGCTGTTTTTT
CSVEDLPGQGNTGELFF
>TRBD1|TRBJ1-4|14|TRBV19|once
TGTGCCAGTAGAAGGACAGGGTATTTGGAAAAACTGTTTTTT
CASRRTGYLEKLFF
>-|TRBJ2-5|14|TRBV25-1|-
TGTGCCAGCAGTGAACCCGGGGACTTCGAGACCCAGTACTTC
CASSEPGDFETQYF
>-|TRBJ1-4|16|TRBV5-1|-
TGCGCCAGCAGCTTGGTGGCAGGCCGTAGTAATGAAAAACTGTTTTTT
CASSLVAGRSNEKLFF
>-|TRBJ1-1|13|TRBV18|-
TGTGCCAGCTCACCCAGGGCTAACACTGAAGCTTTCTTT
CASSPRANTEAFF
>-|TRBJ1-3|15|TRBV7-9|-
TGTGCCAGCAGTCCCCAGGGGTTAACTGGAAACACCATATATTTT
CASSPQGLTGNTIYF
>-|TRBJ1-2|13|TRBV5-8|-
TGTGCCAGCAGCCCTACAGGGCTAGATGGCTACACCTTC
CASSPTGLDGYTF
>TRBD1|TRBJ1-1|13|TRBV9|-
TGTGCCAGCGGGGGGACAGCGAACACTGAAGCTTTCTTT
CASGGTANTEAFF
>TRBD1|TRBJ2-2|21|TRBV24-1|-
TGTGCCACCAGTGATTTAGAAAGGGGACAGGATTTCCAGAATACCACCGGGGAGCTGTTTTTT
CATSDLERGQDFQNTTGELFF
>TRBD2|TRBJ2-3|14|TRBV10-2|-
TGCGCCAGCAGTGAGTATAGCGGGGCAGATACGCAGTATTTT
CASSEYSGADTQYF
>-|TRBJ2-5|13|TRBV24-1|once
TGTGCCACCGCGGGGCCTACCGGGGAGACCCAGTACTTC
CATAGPTGETQYF
>-|TRBJ1-6|15|TRBV6-1|-
TGTGCCAGCAGTGATGACACCCCAGTTGGTTCACCCCTCCACTTT
CASSDDTPVGSPLHF
>-|TRBJ1-4|13|TRBV5-5|-
TGTGCCAGCAGCTTTACAGGGAATGAAAAACTGTTTTTT
CASSFTGNEKLFF
>TRBD2|TRBJ2-4|19|TRBV7-9|-
TGTGCCAGCAGCCGGACTAGCGGGGATTCGGCCTTAGCCAAAAACATTCAGTACTTC
CASSRTSGDSALAKNIQYF
>-|TRBJ2-6|16|TRBV7-3|-
TGTGCCAGCAGTACCGTCAGGGCCTCTGGGGCCAACGTCCTGACTTTC
CASSTVRASGANVLTF
>-|TRBJ2-5|15|TRBV15|-
TGTGCCACCAGCAGAGATGGGCAGGCTCAAGAGACCCAGTACTTC
CATSRDGQAQETQYF
>TRBD1|TRBJ1-2|18|TRBV19|-
TGTGCCAGTAGTATACCAAACCACCGGACAGGGCAGGGAAGTGGCTACACCTTC
CASSIPNHRTGQGSGYTF
>-|TRBJ2-7|15|TRBV7-2|-
TGTGCCAGCAGCTTGATGGGGGGGGGCCAGGACGAGCAGTACTTC
CASSLMGGGQDEQYF
>-|TRBJ1-4|16|TRBV18|-
TGTGCCAGCTCACCCGAGGGACACGCAGGAGGTGAAAAACTGTTTTTT
CASSPEGHAGGEKLFF
>TRBD1|TRBJ1-2|15|TRBV25-1|-
TGTGCCAGCAGTGATAACCGGGACAGGGGCTATGGCTACACCTTC
CASSDNRDRGYGYTF
>-|TRBJ2-1|13|TRBV29-1|-
TGCAGCGTTGAAGGACAGGCCTACAATGAGCAGTTCTTC
CSVEGQAYNEQFF
>TRBD2|TRBJ2-3|20|TRBV7-8|-
TGTGCCAGCACCCCGAGCGGGGGGCCGATTGTGGGGGCTTACACAGATACGCAGTATTTT
CASTPSGGPIVGAYTDTQYF
>-|TRBJ1-6|17|TRBV4-3|-
TGCGCCAGCAGCCAAGCAACGGACTTGCTCTCTATCTCACCCCTCCACTTT
CASSQATDLLSISPLHF
>-|TRBJ1-2|15|TRBV10-3|-
TGTGCCATCAGTGAGTCGTGGATGGGGGCGGATGGCTACACCTTC
CAISESWMGADGYTF
>TRBD1|TRBJ1-2|16|TRBV9|-
TGTGCCAGCAGCGAACGGGACAGGGGTTATTTCTATGGCTACACCTTC
CASSERDRGYFYGYTF
>-|TRBJ2-7|14|TRBV6-5|-
TGTGCCAGCAGTTCCCAGGGGAGCTCCTACGAGCAGTACTTC
CASSSQGSSYEQYF
>TRBD1|TRBJ2-7|15|TRBV11-2|-
TGTGCCAGCAGCCAATTCCGGGACAGCCCCTACGAGCAGTACTTC
CASSQFRDSPYEQYF
>-|TRBJ1-2|13|TRBV5-1|-
TGCGCCAGCAGCTTGGGGGCTTCCTATGGCTACACCTTC
CASSLGASYGYTF
>-|TRBJ1-3|15|TRBV4-1|-
TGCGCCAGCAGCCAAGTCGGTAACTCTGGAAACACCATATATTTT
CASSQVGNSGNTIYF